This T cell receptor beta chain comes out of a study of cytotoxic CD8 clonotypes in ibrutinib-treated CLL (dated by TCRdb to the early 2020s). At the level of the whole study: The cohort was composed of some twelve relapsed/refractory and about 15 treatment-naive patients; IGHV unmutated status was identified in 17 patients. Responses were partial in 24 patients and complete in 2; after median roughly 69 months follow-up, roughly 14 stayed in remission and roughly twelve progressed. Response samples were obtained after a median of roughly eleven months of treatment, with a range of about 6 to 36 months. An average of approximately 260,000 productive templates and some 100,000 productive rearrangements was obtained per sample. Longitudinal samples were obtainable from about 30% of the roughly 90 participants in the trial. Cryopreserved peripheral blood mononuclear cells were collected at three points: before therapy, at response, and at either sustained remission or disease progression. Patients were still on ibrutinib when every remission and progressive disease sample was collected. Results and caveats for the whole study, not just this receptor: Public clonotypes were rare and either shrank or stayed stable during treatment, and the rise in clonality at ibrutinib response reflected expansion of private clonotypes. Baseline clonality exceeded that of age-matched healthy donors and correlated strongly with circulating CD8+ T-cell counts. Clonality rose at ibrutinib response, remained stable during sustained remission, and dropped back toward baseline at progression. Lymph node repertoires were not examined, and the timing of sampling was not matched between patients in sustained remission and those whose disease progressed.

The goal of deep resolution MiSeq sequencing was a depth between 1 in 1 million and 1 in 200,000 T cells, and coverage averaged 10x per clonotype. The immunoSEQ hsTCRB Kit was used to generate TCR beta libraries. From the authors' description of their analysis: ImmunoSEQ Data Assistant and ImmunoSEQ Analyzer were used for data analysis, and V, D and J genes were assigned according to IMGT definitions. Clonality, which ranges from 0 to 1, was calculated by subtracting the normalized Shannon entropy of productive rearrangement frequencies from one. Only overrepresented clonotypes making up at least 0.05% of each patient's repertoire were included in the public clonotype analysis. Approximately 14 age-matched healthy donor repertoires from immuneACCESS served as clonality controls. TCRdb retrieved this table from immuneACCESS and kept in-frame rearrangements only. Not all clones are present; in checked studies, unresolved V genes account for under half, and no reason is known for the remainder. V and J calls and clone size are as listed in that table; D and trimming were resolved from the DNA. The sample data list under 200,000 clones, and under 85% of these were observed just once. The top ten clones comprise 4.6% of the sample.

To note about this clone: Its antigen specificity is not known. Per-base quality was not reported, and no clone a single base away is much larger than it.

V lost 4 bases and J lost 14 bases; the stretch between them is 14 bases long. CDR1 SEHNR and CDR2 FQNEAQ were looked up in the germline V gene (reference sequence). The CDR3 starts with the cysteine, ends with the phenylalanine, and has 11 residues. This entry keeps only the CDR3 DNA: 33 bases, framed from base 1. Interpreted using the paper, the time point label stands for: approximately 25 months on ibrutinib. For TCR beta library preparation, roughly 2 micrograms of genomic DNA were extracted from the cryopreserved PBMCs. Longitudinal blood samples from CLL patients on ibrutinib monotherapy underwent high-throughput TCR beta sequencing. The patients took part in an open-label, single-center phase 2 trial of ibrutinib monotherapy.

The sample consisted of PBMCs, taken after 24 months of ibrutinib treatment. Here the chain combines TRBV7-9 and TRBJ1-1, with TRBD1 tentatively as D gene (5 bases match). This TCR came from a human donor with chronic lymphocytic leukemia. The sequenced DNA: TGTGCCAGCAGCTCTGGAGGGGAAGTCTTCTTT. This translates into CASSSGGEVFF.